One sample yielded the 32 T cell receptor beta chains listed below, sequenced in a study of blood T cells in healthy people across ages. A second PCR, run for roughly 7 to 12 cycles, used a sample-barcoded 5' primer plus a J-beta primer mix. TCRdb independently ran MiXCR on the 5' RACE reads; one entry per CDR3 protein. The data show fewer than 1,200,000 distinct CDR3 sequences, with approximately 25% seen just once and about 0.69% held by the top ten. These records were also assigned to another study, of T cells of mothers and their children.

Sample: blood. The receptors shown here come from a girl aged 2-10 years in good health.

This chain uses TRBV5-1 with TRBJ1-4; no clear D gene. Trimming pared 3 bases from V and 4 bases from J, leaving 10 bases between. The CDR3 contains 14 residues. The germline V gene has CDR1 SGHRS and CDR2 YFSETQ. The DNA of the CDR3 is TGCGCCAGCAGCTCGGGTACTTTTAATGAAAAACTGTTTTTT. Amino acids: CASSSGTFNEKLFF.

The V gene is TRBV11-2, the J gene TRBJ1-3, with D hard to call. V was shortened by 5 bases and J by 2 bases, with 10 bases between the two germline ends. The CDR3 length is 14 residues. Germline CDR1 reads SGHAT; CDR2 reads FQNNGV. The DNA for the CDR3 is TGTGCCAGCAGCCAAACAGCTACTGGAAACACCATATATTTT. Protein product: CASSQTATGNTIYF.

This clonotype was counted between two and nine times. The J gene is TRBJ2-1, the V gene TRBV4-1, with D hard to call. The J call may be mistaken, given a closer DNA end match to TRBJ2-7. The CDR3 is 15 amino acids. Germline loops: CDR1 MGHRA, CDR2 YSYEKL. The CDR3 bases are TGCGCCAGCAGCCAAGAACGTCGGAGCTCCTACGAGCAGTACTTC. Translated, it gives CASSQERRSSYEQYF.

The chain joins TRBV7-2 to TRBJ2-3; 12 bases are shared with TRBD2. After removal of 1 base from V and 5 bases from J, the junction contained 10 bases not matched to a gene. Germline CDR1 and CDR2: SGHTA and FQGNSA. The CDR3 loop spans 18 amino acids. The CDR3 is CASSLVLAGGPFGDTQYF. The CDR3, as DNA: TGTGCCAGCAGCTTAGTCCTAGCGGGAGGGCCGTTCGGAGATACGCAGTATTTT.

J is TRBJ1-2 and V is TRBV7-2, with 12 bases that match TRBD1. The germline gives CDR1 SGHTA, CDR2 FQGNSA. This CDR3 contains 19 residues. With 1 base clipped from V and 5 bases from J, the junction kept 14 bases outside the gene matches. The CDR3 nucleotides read TGTGCCAGCAGCTTAGTGGGAGGGACAGGGGGCGCCGGGATGTATGGCTACACCTTC. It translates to CASSLVGGTGGAGMYGYTF.

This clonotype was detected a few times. The CDR3 here is CALGQRHSEQYF. The CDR3 DNA reads as TGTGCCTTGGGACAGAGGCACTCGGAGCAGTACTTC. The V call is TRBV28, the J call TRBJ2-1, with 7 nucleotides matching TRBD1. The better agreement between TRBJ2-7 and the DNA end casts doubt on the J call. This CDR3 comprises 12 residues. Germline V lookup: CDR1 MDHEN, CDR2 SYDVKM.

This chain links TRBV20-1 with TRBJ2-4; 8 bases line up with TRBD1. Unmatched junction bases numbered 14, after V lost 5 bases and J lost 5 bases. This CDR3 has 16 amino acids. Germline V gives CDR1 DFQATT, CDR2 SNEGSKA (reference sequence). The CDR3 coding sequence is TGCAGTGCTCACGACCACAGGGGGATTTTCGAAAACATTCAGTACTTC. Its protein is CSAHDHRGIFENIQYF.

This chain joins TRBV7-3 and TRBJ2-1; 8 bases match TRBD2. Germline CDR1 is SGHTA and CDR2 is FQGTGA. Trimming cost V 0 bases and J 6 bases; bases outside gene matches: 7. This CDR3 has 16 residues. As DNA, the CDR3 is TGTGCCAGCAGCTTAACTTCGGGACTAGTCTTCAATGAGCAGTTCTTC. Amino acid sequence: CASSLTSGLVFNEQFF.

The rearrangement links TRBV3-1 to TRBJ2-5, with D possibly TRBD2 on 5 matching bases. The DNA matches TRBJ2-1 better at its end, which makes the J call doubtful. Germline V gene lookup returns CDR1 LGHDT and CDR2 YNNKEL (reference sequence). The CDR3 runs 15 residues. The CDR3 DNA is TGTGCCAGCAGCCAAGAAGATCCCTCGGGGAATGAGCAGTTCTTC. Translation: CASSQEDPSGNEQFF.

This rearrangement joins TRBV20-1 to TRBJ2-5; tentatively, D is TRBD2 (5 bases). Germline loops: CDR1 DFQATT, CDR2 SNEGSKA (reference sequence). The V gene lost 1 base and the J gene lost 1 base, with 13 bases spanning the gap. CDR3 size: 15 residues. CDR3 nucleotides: TGCAGTGCTAGAGCTTCTCGACTACCCCAAGAGACCCAGTACTTC. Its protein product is CSARASRLPQETQYF.

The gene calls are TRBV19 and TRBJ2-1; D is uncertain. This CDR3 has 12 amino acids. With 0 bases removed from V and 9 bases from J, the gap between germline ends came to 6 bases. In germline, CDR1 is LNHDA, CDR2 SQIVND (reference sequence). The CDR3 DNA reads TGTGCCAGTAGTATAGATGTCGGTGAGCAGTTCTTC. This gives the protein CASSIDVGEQFF.

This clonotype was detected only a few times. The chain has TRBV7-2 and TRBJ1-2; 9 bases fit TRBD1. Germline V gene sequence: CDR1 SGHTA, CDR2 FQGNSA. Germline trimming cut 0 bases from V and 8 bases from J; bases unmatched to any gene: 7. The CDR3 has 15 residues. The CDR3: CASSLAGQGTVGYTF. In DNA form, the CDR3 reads TGTGCCAGCAGCTTAGCTGGACAGGGGACGGTGGGCTACACCTTC.

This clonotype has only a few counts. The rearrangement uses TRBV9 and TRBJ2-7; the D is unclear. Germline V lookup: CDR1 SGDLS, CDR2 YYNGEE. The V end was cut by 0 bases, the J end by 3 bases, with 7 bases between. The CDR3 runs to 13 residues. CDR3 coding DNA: TGTGCCAGCAGCGTAGGGGTAAACTACGAGCAGTACTTC. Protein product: CASSVGVNYEQYF.

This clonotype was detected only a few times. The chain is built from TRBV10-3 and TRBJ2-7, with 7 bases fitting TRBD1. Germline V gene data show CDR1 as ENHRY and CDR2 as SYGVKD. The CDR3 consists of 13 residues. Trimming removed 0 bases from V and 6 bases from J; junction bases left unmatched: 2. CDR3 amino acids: CAISESGDSEQYF. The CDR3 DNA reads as TGTGCCATCAGTGAGTCGGGGGACAGCGAGCAGTACTTC.

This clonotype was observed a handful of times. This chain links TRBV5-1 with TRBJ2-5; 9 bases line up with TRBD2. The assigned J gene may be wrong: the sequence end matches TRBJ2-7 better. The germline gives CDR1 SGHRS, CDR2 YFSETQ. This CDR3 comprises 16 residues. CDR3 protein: CASSSGGPSGIYEQYF. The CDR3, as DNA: TGCGCCAGCAGCTCTGGTGGCCCTAGCGGGATCTACGAGCAGTACTTC.

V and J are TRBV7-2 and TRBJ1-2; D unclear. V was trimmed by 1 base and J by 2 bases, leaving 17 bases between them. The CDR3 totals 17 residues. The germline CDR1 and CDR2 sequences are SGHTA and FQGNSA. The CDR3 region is CASSLVPSPSVNYGYTF. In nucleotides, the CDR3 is TGTGCCAGCAGCTTAGTCCCCAGCCCTAGCGTCAACTATGGCTACACCTTC.

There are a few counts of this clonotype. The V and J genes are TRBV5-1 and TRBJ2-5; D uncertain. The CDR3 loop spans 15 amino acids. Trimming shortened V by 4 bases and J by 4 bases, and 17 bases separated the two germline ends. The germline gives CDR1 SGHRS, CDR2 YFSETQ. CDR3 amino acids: CASSGTPDDGETQYF. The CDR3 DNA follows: TGCGCCAGCAGCGGAACTCCAGACGACGGAGAGACCCAGTACTTC.

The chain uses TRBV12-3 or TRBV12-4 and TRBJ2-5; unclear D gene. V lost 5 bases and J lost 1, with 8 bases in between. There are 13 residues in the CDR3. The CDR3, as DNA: TGTGCCAGCAGTCCGACGACCCAAGAGACCCAGTACTTC. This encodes CASSPTTQETQYF.

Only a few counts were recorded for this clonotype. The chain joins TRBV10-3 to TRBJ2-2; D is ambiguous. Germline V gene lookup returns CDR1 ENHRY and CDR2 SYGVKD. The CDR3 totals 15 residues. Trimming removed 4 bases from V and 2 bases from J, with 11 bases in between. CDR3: CAISGVPANTGELFF. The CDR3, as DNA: TGTGCCATCAGTGGGGTGCCAGCAAACACCGGGGAGCTGTTTTTT.

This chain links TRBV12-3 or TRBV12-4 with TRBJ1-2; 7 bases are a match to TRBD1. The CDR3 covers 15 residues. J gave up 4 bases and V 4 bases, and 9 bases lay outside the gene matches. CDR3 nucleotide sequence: TGTGCCAGCAGTTCTGGGACAGAGCCACTCTATGGCTACACCTTC. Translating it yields CASSSGTEPLYGYTF.

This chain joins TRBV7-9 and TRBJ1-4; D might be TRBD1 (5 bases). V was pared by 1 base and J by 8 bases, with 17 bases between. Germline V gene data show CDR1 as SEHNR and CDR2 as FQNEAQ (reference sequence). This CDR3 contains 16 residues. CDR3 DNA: TGTGCCAGCAGCTTAGGTGTGGGACCGGAGGGGGAAAAACTGTTTTTT. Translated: CASSLGVGPEGEKLFF.

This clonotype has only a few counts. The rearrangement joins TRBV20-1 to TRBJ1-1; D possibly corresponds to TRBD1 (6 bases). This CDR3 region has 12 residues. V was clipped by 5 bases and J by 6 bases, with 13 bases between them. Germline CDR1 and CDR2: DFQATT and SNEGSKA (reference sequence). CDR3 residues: CSAATGFPEAFF. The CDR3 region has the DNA TGCAGTGCTGCCACAGGGTTCCCTGAAGCTTTCTTT.

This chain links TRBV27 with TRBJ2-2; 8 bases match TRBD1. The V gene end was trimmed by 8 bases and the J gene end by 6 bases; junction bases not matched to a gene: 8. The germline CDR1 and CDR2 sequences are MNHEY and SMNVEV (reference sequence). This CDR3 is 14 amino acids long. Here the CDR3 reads CASAPLTGAGELFF. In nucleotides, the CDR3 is TGTGCCAGCGCCCCTCTGACAGGGGCCGGGGAGCTGTTTTTT.

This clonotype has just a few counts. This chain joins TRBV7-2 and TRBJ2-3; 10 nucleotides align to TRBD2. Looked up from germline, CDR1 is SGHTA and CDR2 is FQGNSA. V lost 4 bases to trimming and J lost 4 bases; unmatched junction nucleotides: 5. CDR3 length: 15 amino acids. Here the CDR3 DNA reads TGTGCCAGCAGCTACACTAGCGGGGAGGCAGATACGCAGTATTTT. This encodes CASSYTSGEADTQYF.

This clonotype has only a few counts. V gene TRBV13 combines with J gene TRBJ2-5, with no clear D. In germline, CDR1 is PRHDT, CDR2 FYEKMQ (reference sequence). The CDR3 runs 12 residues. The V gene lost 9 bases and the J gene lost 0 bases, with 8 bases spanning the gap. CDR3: CASRTNQETQYF. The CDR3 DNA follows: TGTGCCAGTCGGACCAACCAAGAGACCCAGTACTTC.

The CDR3 spells CSASPTEDGRNEKLFF. The DNA of the CDR3 is TGCAGTGCTTCTCCGACTGAGGATGGGCGGAATGAAAAACTGTTTTTT. The genes are TRBV20-1 and TRBJ1-4; D is unresolved. The CDR3 spans 16 residues. V lost 5 bases, J lost 5 bases, and 21 bases lay in between. The germline V gene encodes CDR1 DFQATT and CDR2 SNEGSKA (reference sequence).

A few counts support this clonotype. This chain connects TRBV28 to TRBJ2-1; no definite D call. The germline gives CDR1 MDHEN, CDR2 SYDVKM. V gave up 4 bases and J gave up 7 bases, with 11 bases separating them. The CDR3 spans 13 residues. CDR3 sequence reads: CASSSRLINEQFF. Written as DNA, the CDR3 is TGTGCCAGCAGTTCCCGCTTAATTAATGAGCAGTTCTTC.

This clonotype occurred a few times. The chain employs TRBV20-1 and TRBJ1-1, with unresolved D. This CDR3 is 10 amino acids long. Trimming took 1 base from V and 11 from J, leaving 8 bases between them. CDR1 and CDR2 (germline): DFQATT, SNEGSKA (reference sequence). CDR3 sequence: CSARGSFAFF. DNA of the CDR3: TGCAGTGCTAGAGGGTCTTTTGCTTTCTTT.

CDR3 in DNA: TGCAGCGTCCACGGCATAGGGACAGGGAGTTCCGAGCAGTACTTC. Amino acids: CSVHGIGTGSSEQYF. The chain uses TRBV29-1 and TRBJ2-1, with 9 bases identical to TRBD1. The J call may be in error: the DNA end matches TRBJ2-7 better. This CDR3 spans 15 amino acids. Per the germline V gene, CDR1 is SQVTM and CDR2 is ANQGSEA.

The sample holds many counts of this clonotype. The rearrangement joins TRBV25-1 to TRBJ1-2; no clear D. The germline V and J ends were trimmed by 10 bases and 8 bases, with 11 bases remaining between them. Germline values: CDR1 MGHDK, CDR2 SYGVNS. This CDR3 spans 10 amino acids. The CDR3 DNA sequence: TGTGCCACCAGCCATGAGGGCTACACCTTC. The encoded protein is CATSHEGYTF.

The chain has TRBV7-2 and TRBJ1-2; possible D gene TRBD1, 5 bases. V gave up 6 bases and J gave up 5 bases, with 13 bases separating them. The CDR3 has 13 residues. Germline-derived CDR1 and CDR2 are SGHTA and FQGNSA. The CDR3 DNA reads TGTGCCAGCAGTTCCGGGACCTCATATGGCTACACCTTC. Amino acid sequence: CASSSGTSYGYTF.

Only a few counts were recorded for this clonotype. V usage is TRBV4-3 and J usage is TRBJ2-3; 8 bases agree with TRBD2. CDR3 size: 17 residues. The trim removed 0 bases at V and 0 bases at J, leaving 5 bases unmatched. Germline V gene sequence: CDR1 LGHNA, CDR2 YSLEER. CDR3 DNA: TGCGCCAGCAGCCAAGATCCCGGGGGGGCTAGCACAGATACGCAGTATTTT. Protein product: CASSQDPGGASTDTQYF.